This T cell receptor (beta chain) stems from a study of T cell responses to AZD1222 COVID-19 vaccine. Findings of the study overall: None of the repertoires were sampled until the peak T cell response had passed. Of spike-specific TCRs, nearly half reportedly target regions left unmutated in variants. With two AZD1222 doses given, Spike-specific TCR breadth and depth both rose.

Germline CDR1 SGHVS, CDR2 FQNEAQ. This CDR3 is 14 amino acids long. V lost 1 base to trimming and J lost 4 bases, with 10 bases between them. A word on this clone: Its antigen is not known.

Generated by immunoSEQ multiplex PCR, the TCRdb table keeps only in-frame clones and is missing some. Here the sample spans some 87,000 clones, 80% to 90% being singletons. The sample in question was peripheral blood, obtained on day 0 of AZD1222 vaccination. The chain recombines TRBV7-8 with TRBJ1-1, with D possibly matching TRBD1 (5 bases). This TCR derives from an adult in good health. CDR3 DNA: TGTGCCAGCAGCTTAGTGCAGGGTGGCACTGAAGCTTTCTTT. This sequence encodes CASSLVQGGTEAFF.